The T cell receptor (beta chain) under discussion was sequenced for a study of spatial heterogeneity in lung cancer (dated by TCRdb to about 2019). About the full investigation: Beta-chain transcripts were consistently detected in greater numbers than alpha-chain transcripts, which likely reflects a higher abundance of beta-chain transcripts. At surgery, both alpha and beta chains were TCR-sequenced in roughly 200 tumor regions, fewer than 80 matched nontumor lung samples and around 50 PBMC samples. In the raw uncorrected reads, each unique combination of TCR and UMI appeared more than ten times on average. A strong correlation was found between TCR transcript counts in tumor regions and a T cell transcriptional module score from matched bulk RNA-seq. TCR repertoire features were related to nonsynonymous mutation counts determined by whole-exome sequencing of tumor tissue. In non-small cell lung cancer, the study quantitatively compared TCR alpha and beta repertoires across several tumor regions, matched nontumor lung, and blood.

The library was prepared using 5' RACE. Sequencing took place on a NextSeq 500. The TCR library protocol attached a unique molecular identifier to each TCR cDNA molecule to allow correction of PCR and sequencing errors. On the study's bioinformatics: Decombinator tools were used for TCR identification, UMI-based error correction and CDR3 extraction. TCRs above a frequency of 2 per 1,000, corresponding to the top 1% of the tumor frequency distribution, were defined as expanded. Expanded tumor TCRs statistically deemed absent (corrected P<0.05) from at least one tumor region were classed as regional, and all other expanded tumor TCRs were classed as ubiquitous. Each repertoire was subsampled 100 times to 5,000 TCRs, after which Renyi diversity was computed with the R vegan package. To build CDR3 similarity networks, amino acid triplet string-kernel similarity was used, and CDR3s were connected when their pairwise similarity was above 0.82. TCRdb applied fastp at Q25 and MiXCR to the public reads, then kept only in-frame beta chains. Duplicate CDR3 protein sequences are folded into a single record with the most common DNA and genes. These V and J calls rely on TCRdb rather than the paper's analysis. The sample yields several thousand distinct CDR3 sequences; 1% to 1.5% were counted once. The ten largest clones capture around a tenth of the sample.

Study-level results and caveats: The tumor nonsynonymous mutation count correlated with the number of expanded intratumoral alpha and beta TCRs. Counts of ubiquitous and regional expanded TCRs were found to correlate with counts of ubiquitous and regional nonsynonymous mutations, respectively. TCR-seq was estimated to cover only roughly 7% of tumor T cells for alpha chains and about 13% for beta chains. Confirming at a functional level the hypothesis that regional TCRs recognize regional mutations was considered to require additional single-cell paired TCR alpha and beta sequencing.

The germline V gene specifies KGHSH as CDR1 and LQKENI as CDR2. Germline trimming: 4 bases from V, 8 bases from J; junction bases outside gene matches: 7. Reading from cysteine to phenylalanine, the CDR3 counts 13 amino acids. Only the CDR3 DNA stays, 39 bases, in frame from base 1. The sample holds many counts of this clonotype. The antigen this receptor binds is unknown. No base qualities exist here, and no much larger clone lies one base off it. The intended sense of this specimen's time point label: sample taken at primary tumor resection. Donors were some 78 patients with early-stage, untreated non-small cell lung cancer from the lung TRACERx cohort. TCR sequencing used whole RNA extracted from tumor and nontumor lung tissue, or from cryopreserved PBMC samples, without cell sorting. Only patients with enough RNA available from two or more tumor regions were chosen for TCR sequencing. Tumor and adjacent nontumor lung specimens were reviewed by a lung pathologist before selection.

Material: lung tumor tissue, obtained at surgery. The receptor was derived from a male donor with early-stage non-small cell lung cancer. The V and J genes are TRBV18 and TRBJ2-7; 8 central bases correspond to TRBD1. Here the CDR3 is given as CASSRGQEGKQYF. Here is the DNA: TGTGCCAGCTCACGGGGACAGGAGGGGAAGCAGTACTTC.